A selection of T cell receptor beta chains follows, all from one sample in a study of patients and donors after allogeneic stem cell transplantation. TCRdb fed the RT-PCR reads into MiXCR, producing one record per CDR3 protein. The sample lists about a million distinct CDR3 sequences, more than 15% occurring once. Specimen: blood, either unsorted or a sorted T cell fraction (not recorded which). The receptors here all came from a human donor who was either an allogeneic HSCT recipient or a stem cell or donor lymphocyte infusion donor (not recorded which). It is not recorded whose cells these are; they may come from a transplant donor. The CDR3 runs from the conserved cysteine through the conserved F or W. D genes are given only for firm matches. For some rows the clone size is stated as once, few or many, or as a class when expanded; others skip it.

TRBV3-1	TRBD1	-	TRBJ2-7	TGTGCCAGCAGCCAAGGGTCCGGGACAGGTGTCTACGAGCAGTACTTC	CASSQGSGTGVYEQYF
TRBV7-9	-	-	TRBJ2-5	TGTGCCAGCAGCTTACAGGGCCCGCAAGAGACCCAGTACTTC	CASSLQGPQETQYF
TRBV7-9	-	-	TRBJ1-2	TGTGCCAGCAGCTTATCCGGGACGACGGGCTACACCTTC	CASSLSGTTGYTF
TRBV3-1	TRBD2	-	TRBJ2-7	TGTGCCAGCAGCAAGCCACTAGCGGGGCCTTCCTACGAGCAGTACTTC	CASSKPLAGPSYEQYF
TRBV6-6	TRBD1	-	TRBJ1-2	TGTGCCAGCACCGGGGACAGGAGCTATGGCTACACCTTC	CASTGDRSYGYTF
TRBV20-1	-	-	TRBJ1-2	TGCAGTGCAACCTCTAAGGGTACTGGCTACACCTTC	CSATSKGTGYTF
TRBV19	TRBD1	-	TRBJ1-5	TGTGCCAGTATGGACAGGGTCGGCAATCAGCCCCAGCATTTT	CASMDRVGNQPQHF
TRBV20-1	-	-	TRBJ2-7	TGCAGTGCTAGAGAAGGACAGTGGACCTACGAGCAGTACTTC	CSAREGQWTYEQYF
TRBV5-8	TRBD1	few	TRBJ1-1	TGTGCCAGCAGCATAGAGCTTCTGACAGGGGCGAACACTGAAGCTTTCTTT	CASSIELLTGANTEAFF
TRBV5-1	-	-	TRBJ2-3	TGCGCCAGCAGCTTGGATGGGGACAATACGCAGTATTTT	CASSLDGDNTQYF
TRBV20-1	-	-	TRBJ2-5	TGCAGTGCTTCCCGAGCGACAAAGGACAAGACCCAGTACTTC	CSASRATKDKTQYF
TRBV11-1	-	-	TRBJ2-1	TGTGCCAGCAGCTCGAAACCTAGCTCCTACAATGAGCAGTTCTTC	CASSSKPSSYNEQFF
TRBV20-1	-	-	TRBJ2-1	TGCAGTGCTAGAGATTTAAGCGCTTACAATGAGCAGTTCTTC	CSARDLSAYNEQFF
TRBV5-1	TRBD1	few	TRBJ2-1	TGCGCCAGCAGCCCTTCGACAGGGAAATCCGAGCAGTTCTTC	CASSPSTGKSEQFF
TRBV12-3/TRBV12-4	-	few	TRBJ1-3	TGTGCCAGCAGTTTATGGGGGACCTTCTACTCTGGAAACACCATATATTTT	CASSLWGTFYSGNTIYF
TRBV20-1	-	many	TRBJ1-6	TGCAGTGCTGGGAGAGGGGTGAGAGTGAGTAATTCACCCCTCCACTTT	CSAGRGVRVSNSPLHF
TRBV25-1	-	-	TRBJ2-1	TGTGCCAGCATCAACGGGGCAGGGATCAACAATGAGCAGTTCTTC	CASINGAGINNEQFF